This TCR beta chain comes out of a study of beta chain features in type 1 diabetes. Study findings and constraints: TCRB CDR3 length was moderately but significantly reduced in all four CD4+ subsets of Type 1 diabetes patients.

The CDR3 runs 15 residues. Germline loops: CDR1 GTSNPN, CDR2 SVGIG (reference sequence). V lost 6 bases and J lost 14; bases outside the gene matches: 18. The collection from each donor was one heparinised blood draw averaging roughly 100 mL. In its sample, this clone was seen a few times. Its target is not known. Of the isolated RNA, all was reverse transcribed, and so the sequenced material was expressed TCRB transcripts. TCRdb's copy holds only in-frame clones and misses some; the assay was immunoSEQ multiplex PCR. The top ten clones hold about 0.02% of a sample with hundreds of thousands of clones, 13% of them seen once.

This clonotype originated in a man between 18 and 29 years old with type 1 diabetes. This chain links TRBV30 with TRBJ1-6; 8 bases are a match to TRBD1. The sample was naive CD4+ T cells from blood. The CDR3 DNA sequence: TGTGCCTGCCGGCGTTGGGAAGACAGGGGAGGAGCCCTCCACTTT. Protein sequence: CACRRWEDRGGALHF.